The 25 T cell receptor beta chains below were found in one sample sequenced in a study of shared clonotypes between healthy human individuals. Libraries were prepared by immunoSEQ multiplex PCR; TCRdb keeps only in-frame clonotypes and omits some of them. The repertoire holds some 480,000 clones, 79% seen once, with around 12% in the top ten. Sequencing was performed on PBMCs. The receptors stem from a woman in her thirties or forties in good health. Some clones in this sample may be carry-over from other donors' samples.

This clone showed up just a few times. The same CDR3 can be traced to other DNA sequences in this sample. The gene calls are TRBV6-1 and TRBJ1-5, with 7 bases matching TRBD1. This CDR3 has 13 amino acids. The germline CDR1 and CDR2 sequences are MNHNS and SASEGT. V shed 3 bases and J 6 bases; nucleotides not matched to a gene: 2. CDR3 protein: CASSEQGGQPQHF. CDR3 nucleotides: TGTGCCAGCAGTGAGCAGGGGGGTCAGCCCCAGCATTTT.

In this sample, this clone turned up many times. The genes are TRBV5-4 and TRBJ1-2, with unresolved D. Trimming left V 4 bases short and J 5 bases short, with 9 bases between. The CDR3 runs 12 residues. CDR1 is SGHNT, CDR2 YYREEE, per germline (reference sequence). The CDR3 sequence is CASSTGVYGYTF. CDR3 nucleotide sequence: TGTGCCAGCAGCACCGGAGTATATGGCTACACCTTC.

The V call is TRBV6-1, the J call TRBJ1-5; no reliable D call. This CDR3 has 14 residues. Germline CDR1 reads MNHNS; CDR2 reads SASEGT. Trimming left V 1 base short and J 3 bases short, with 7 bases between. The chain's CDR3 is CASSEGEPNQPQHF. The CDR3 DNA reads TGTGCCAGCAGTGAAGGGGAACCCAATCAGCCCCAGCATTTT.

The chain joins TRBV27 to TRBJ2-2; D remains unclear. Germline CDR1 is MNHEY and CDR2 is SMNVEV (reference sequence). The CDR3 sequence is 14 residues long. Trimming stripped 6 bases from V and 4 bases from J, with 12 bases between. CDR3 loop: CASSPTVGTGELFF. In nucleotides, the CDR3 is TGTGCCAGCAGCCCCACCGTGGGCACCGGGGAGCTGTTTTTT.

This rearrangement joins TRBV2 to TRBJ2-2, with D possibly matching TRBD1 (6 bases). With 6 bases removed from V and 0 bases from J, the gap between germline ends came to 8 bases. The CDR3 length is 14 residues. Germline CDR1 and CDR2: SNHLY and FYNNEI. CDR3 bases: TGTGCCAGCAGGGCAGGGGCGAACACCGGGGAGCTGTTTTTT. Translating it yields CASRAGANTGELFF.

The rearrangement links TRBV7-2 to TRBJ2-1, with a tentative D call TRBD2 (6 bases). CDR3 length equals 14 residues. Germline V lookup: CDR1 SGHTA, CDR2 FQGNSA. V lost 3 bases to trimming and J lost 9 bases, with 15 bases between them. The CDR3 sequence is CASSLAGPQGEQFF. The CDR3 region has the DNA TGTGCCAGCAGCTTGGCGGGGCCTCAGGGTGAGCAGTTCTTC.

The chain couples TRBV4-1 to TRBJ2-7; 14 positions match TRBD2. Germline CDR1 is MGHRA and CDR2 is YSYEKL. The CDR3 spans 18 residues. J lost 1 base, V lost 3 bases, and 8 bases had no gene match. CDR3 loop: CASSQGTSGRSLSYEQYF. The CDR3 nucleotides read TGCGCCAGCAGCCAGGGGACTAGCGGGAGAAGTCTTTCCTACGAGCAGTACTTC.

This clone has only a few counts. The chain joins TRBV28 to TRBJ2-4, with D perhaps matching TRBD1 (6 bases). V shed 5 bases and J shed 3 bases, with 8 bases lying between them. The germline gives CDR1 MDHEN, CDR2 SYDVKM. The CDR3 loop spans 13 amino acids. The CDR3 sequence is CASSEGDKNIQYF. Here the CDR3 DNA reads TGTGCCAGCAGTGAGGGGGACAAAAACATTCAGTACTTC.

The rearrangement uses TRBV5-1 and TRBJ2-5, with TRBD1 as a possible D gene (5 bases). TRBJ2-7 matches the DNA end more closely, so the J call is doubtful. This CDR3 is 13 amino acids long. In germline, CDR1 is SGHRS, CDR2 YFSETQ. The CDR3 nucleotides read TGCGCCAGCAGCATTGACAGAGCCTACGAGCAGTACTTC. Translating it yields CASSIDRAYEQYF.

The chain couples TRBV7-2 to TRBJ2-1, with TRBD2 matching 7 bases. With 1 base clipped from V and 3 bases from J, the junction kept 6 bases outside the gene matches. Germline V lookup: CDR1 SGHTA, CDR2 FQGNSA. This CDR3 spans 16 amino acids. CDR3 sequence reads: CASSLVGGSGYNEQFF. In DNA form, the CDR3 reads TGTGCCAGCAGCTTAGTTGGCGGGAGCGGCTACAATGAGCAGTTCTTC.

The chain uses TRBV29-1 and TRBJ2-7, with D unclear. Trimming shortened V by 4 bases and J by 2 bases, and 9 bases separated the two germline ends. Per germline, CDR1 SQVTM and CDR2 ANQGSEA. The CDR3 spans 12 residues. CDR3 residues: CSVADGTYEQYF. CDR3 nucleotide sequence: TGCAGCGTTGCGGACGGTACCTACGAGCAGTACTTC.

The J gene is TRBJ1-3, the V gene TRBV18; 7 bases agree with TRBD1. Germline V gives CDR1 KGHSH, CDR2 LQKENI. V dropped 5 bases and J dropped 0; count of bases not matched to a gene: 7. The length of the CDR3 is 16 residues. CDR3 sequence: CASSGLGTDSGNTIYF. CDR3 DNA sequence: TGTGCCAGCTCAGGATTAGGGACAGACTCTGGAAACACCATATATTTT.

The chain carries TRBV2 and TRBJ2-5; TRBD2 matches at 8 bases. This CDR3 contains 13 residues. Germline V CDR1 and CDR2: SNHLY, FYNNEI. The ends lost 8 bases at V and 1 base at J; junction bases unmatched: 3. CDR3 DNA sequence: TGTGCCAGCGTGAGCGGGAGCCAAGAGACCCAGTACTTC. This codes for CASVSGSQETQYF.

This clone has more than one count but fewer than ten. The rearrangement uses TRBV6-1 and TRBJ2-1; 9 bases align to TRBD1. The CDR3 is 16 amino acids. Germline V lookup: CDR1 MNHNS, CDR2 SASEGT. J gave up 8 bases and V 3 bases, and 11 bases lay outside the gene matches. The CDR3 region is CASSELPGQGGDEQFF. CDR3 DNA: TGTGCCAGCAGTGAGCTACCGGGACAGGGTGGGGATGAGCAGTTCTTC.

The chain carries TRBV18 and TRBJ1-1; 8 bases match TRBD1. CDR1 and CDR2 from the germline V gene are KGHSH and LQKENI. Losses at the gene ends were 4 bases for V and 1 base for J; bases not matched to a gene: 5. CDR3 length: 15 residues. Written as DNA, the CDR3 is TGTGCCAGCTCACGTTGGACAGGGAGGAACACTGAAGCTTTCTTT. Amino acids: CASSRWTGRNTEAFF.

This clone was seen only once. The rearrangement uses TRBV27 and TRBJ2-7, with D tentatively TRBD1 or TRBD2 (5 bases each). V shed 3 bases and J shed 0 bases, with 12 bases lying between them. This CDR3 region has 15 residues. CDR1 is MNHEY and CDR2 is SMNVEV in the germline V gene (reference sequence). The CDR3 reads CASSLGVASSYEQYF. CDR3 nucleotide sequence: TGTGCCAGCAGTTTGGGGGTAGCAAGCTCCTACGAGCAGTACTTC.

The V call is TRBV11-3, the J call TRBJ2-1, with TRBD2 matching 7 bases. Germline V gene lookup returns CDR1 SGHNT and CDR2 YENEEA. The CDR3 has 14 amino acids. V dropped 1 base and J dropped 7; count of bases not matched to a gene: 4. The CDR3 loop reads CASSLAGGVNEQFF. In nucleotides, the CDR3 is TGTGCCAGCAGCTTAGCGGGAGGAGTAAATGAGCAGTTCTTC.

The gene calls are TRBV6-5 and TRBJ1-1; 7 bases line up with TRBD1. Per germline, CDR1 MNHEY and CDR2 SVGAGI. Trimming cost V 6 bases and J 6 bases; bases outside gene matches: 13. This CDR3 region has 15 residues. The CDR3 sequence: CASRREQGMAAEAFF. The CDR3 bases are TGTGCCAGCAGACGGGAACAGGGGATGGCGGCTGAAGCTTTCTTT.

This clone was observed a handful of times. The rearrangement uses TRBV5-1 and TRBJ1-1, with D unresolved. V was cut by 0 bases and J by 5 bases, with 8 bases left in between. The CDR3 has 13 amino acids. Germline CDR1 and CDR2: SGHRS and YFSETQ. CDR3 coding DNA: TGCGCCAGCAGCTTGGCTACGGGGACTGAAGCTTTCTTT. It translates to CASSLATGTEAFF. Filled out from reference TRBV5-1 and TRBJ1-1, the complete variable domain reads KAGVTQTPRYLIKTRGQQVTLSCSPISGHRSVSWYQQTPGQGLQFLFEYFSETQRNKGNFPGRFSGRQFSNSRSEMNVSTLELGDSALYLCASSLATGTEAFFGQGTRLTVV.

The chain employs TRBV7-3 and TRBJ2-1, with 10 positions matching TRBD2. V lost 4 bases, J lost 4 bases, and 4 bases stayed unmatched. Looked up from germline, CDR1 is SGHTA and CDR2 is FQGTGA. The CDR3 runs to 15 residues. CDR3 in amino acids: CASSSTTSGYNEQFF. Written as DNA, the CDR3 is TGTGCCAGCAGCTCGACGACTAGCGGGTACAATGAGCAGTTCTTC.

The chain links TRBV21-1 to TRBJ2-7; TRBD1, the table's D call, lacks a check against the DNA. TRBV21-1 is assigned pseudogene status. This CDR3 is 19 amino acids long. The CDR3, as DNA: TGTGCCAGCAGCAATCGTCGCACAGGGGCTATGGTGGAAGACTACGAGCAGTACTTC. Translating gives CASSNRRTGAMVEDYEQYF.

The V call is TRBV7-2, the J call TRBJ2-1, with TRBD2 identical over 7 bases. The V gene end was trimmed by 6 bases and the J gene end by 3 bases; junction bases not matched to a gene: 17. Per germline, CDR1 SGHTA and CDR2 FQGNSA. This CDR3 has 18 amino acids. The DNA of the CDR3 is TGTGCCAGCAGTCACTCTCCCCCCGCGAGCGGGATCTACAATGAGCAGTTCTTC. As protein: CASSHSPPASGIYNEQFF.

In nucleotides, the CDR3 is TGTGCCAGCAGCGTAGGACAGCCCACGGGGTCCTCCTACGAGCAGTACTTC. It is translated as CASSVGQPTGSSYEQYF. The chain carries TRBV9 and TRBJ2-7; either TRBD1 or TRBD2 may supply D (5 bases each). V was pared by 0 bases and J by 0 bases, with 16 bases between. The CDR3 is 17 residues long. Germline CDR1 SGDLS, CDR2 YYNGEE.

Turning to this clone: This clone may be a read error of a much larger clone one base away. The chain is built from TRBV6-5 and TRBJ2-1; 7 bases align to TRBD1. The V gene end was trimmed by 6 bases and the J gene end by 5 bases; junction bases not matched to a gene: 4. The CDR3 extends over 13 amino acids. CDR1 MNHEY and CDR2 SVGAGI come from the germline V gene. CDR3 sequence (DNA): TGTGCCAGCAGCCTAGACAGGGACAATGAGCAGTTCTTC. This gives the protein CASSLDRDNEQFF.

DNA of the CDR3: TGTGCCAGCAGTCCCCGGACAGGCATCTCCTACGAGCAGTACTTC. It specifies CASSPRTGISYEQYF. The gene calls are TRBV27 and TRBJ2-7, with 7 nucleotides matching TRBD1. The CDR3 is 15 amino acids. From germline, CDR1 is MNHEY and CDR2 SMNVEV (reference sequence). V lost 5 bases to trimming and J lost 0 bases; unmatched junction nucleotides: 7.